The 13 T cell receptor beta chains listed next were all sequenced from one sample in a study of T cell repertoires in cytomegalovirus infection. TCRdb redid the calling of the reads with MiXCR, one entry per CDR3 protein. The data show roughly 720,000 distinct CDR3 sequences, with approximately 40% seen just once and around 2.8% held by the top ten. Sample: PBMCs. The receptors stem from a human donor in good health (CMV status not recorded). Some clones in this sample may be carry-over from other donors' samples.

This clonotype was picked up many times. This rearrangement joins TRBV7-6 to TRBJ1-1, with D unresolved. Germline V CDR1 and CDR2: SGHVS, FNYEAQ. V was clipped by 2 bases and J by 0 bases, with 16 bases between them. CDR3 length equals 17 residues. CDR3 region: CASSLIATEDLNTEAFF. As DNA, the CDR3 is TGTGCCAGCAGCTTAATTGCCACAGAGGACTTGAACACTGAAGCTTTCTTT. The whole variable domain, remainder taken from reference TRBV7-6 and TRBJ1-1, is GAGVSQSPRYKVTKRGQDVALRCDPISGHVSLYWYRQALGQGPEFLTYFNYEAQQDKSGLPNDRFSAERPEGSISTLTIQRTEQRDSAMYRCASSLIATEDLNTEAFFGQGTRLTVV.

The chain has TRBV5-1 and TRBJ1-1; no definite D call. The CDR3 consists of 13 residues. V lost 4 bases and J lost 7, with 14 bases in between. The V gene's germline CDR1 is SGHRS and CDR2 YFSETQ. The CDR3 is CASSHQTNSEAFF. In DNA, the CDR3 is TGCGCCAGCAGCCACCAAACTAATAGTGAAGCTTTCTTT. Based on the CDR3 plus reference TRBV5-1 and TRBJ1-1, the full variable domain is KAGVTQTPRYLIKTRGQQVTLSCSPISGHRSVSWYQQTPGQGLQFLFEYFSETQRNKGNFPGRFSGRQFSNSRSEMNVSTLELGDSALYLCASSHQTNSEAFFGQGTRLTVV.

Turning to this clonotype: Sequence at one end of the junction differs from germline and may be a read error. The CDR3 nucleotides read TGTGCCAGCAGCCAAGGTACAGCCAAAGGAGGTAGCACAGATACGCAGTATTTT. Translation: CASSQGTAKGGSTDTQYF. The chain uses TRBV4-1 and TRBJ2-3, with D maybe TRBD2 (5 bases). Germline V lookup: CDR1 MGHRA, CDR2 YSYEKL. The CDR3 consists of 18 residues.

J is TRBJ2-3 and V is TRBV7-9; 7 positions agree with TRBD1. CDR1 is SEHNR and CDR2 is FQNEAQ in the germline V gene (reference sequence). The CDR3 is 15 residues long. The trim removed 4 bases at V and 2 bases at J, leaving 6 bases unmatched. CDR3 loop: CASSSTGTNTDTQYF. The CDR3 nucleotides are TGTGCCAGCAGCTCGACAGGGACCAACACAGATACGCAGTATTTT.

This sequence joins TRBV7-6 and TRBJ2-1; D gene unclear. V lost 4 bases to trimming and J lost 5 bases, with 6 bases between them. CDR3 length equals 12 residues. The V gene's germline CDR1 is SGHVS and CDR2 FNYEAQ. Here the CDR3 reads CASSSKNNEQFF. As DNA, the CDR3 is TGTGCCAGCAGCTCAAAGAACAATGAGCAGTTCTTC.

The chain has TRBV6-6 and TRBJ1-3; no reliable D call. Trimming removed 7 bases from V and 5 bases from J, with 27 bases in between. There are 18 residues in the CDR3. Germline values: CDR1 MNHNY, CDR2 SVGAGI (reference sequence). The CDR3 is CASTPEGIGRPSRNTIYF. The DNA for the CDR3 is TGTGCCAGCACCCCCGAGGGTATCGGACGGCCGTCTCGAAACACCATATATTTT.

This sequence joins TRBV7-2 and TRBJ1-2, with 8 bases lining up with TRBD1. This CDR3 spans 15 amino acids. Germline assignment: CDR1 SGHTA and CDR2 FQGNSA. V dropped 4 bases and J dropped 5; count of bases not matched to a gene: 9. The CDR3 region has the DNA TGTGCCAGCAGCTCCGGGGGGCAGGGGGCGTATGGCTACACCTTC. Residues: CASSSGGQGAYGYTF.

A few counts support this clonotype. The rearrangement links TRBV6-5 to TRBJ1-4, with 7 bases lining up with TRBD1. The germline gives CDR1 MNHEY, CDR2 SVGAGI. This CDR3 contains 14 residues. Trimming at V came to 7 bases and at J to 4 bases, leaving 6 bases not matched to a gene. The CDR3 here is CASTTRDSNEKLFF. CDR3 sequence (DNA): TGTGCCAGCACTACCCGGGACAGTAATGAAAAACTGTTTTTT.

This clonotype was detected a few times. V and J are TRBV12-3 or TRBV12-4 and TRBJ1-6, with D possibly matching TRBD1 (5 bases). This CDR3 spans 15 amino acids. Trimming shortened V by 5 bases and J by 7 bases, and 15 bases separated the two germline ends. The CDR3 reads CASSRPGRQNSPLHF. The CDR3 DNA follows: TGTGCCAGCAGTCGTCCGGGACGTCAAAATTCACCCCTCCACTTT.

The genes are TRBV29-1 and TRBJ2-3, with 11 nucleotides matching TRBD2. CDR1 and CDR2 from the germline V gene are SQVTM and ANQGSEA. The J segment lost 2 bases and the V segment lost 0 bases, leaving 4 bases of the junction unmatched. The CDR3 is 16 residues long. The CDR3 region has the DNA TGCAGCGTTGAAGAGGGACTAGCGGACCACACAGATACGCAGTATTTT. This sequence encodes CSVEEGLADHTDTQYF.

The chain joins TRBV12-3 or TRBV12-4 to TRBJ2-3; TRBD1 matches at 10 bases. The CDR3 loop spans 16 amino acids. Trimming at V came to 6 bases and at J to 5 bases, leaving 11 bases not matched to a gene. The CDR3 bases are TGTGCCAGCAGCTCCCCCGACAGGGGGCTTTTAGATACGCAGTATTTT. It specifies CASSSPDRGLLDTQYF.

This chain joins TRBV7-2 and TRBJ2-2; no clear D. The germline V gene encodes CDR1 SGHTA and CDR2 FQGNSA. CDR3 length: 14 amino acids. Trimming shortened V by 0 bases and J by 7 bases, and 9 bases separated the two germline ends. CDR3: CASSLAPGSGELFF. In DNA form, the CDR3 reads TGTGCCAGCAGCTTAGCGCCTGGAAGCGGGGAGCTGTTTTTT. Complete variable domain (other parts from reference TRBV7-2 and TRBJ2-2): GAGVSQSPSNKVTEKGKDVELRCDPISGHTALYWYRQSLGQGLEFLIYFQGNSAPDKSGLPSDRFSAERTGGSVSTLTIQRTQQEDSAVYLCASSLAPGSGELFFGEGSRLTVL.

The chain recombines TRBV12-3 or TRBV12-4 with TRBJ1-1; D call uncertain. This CDR3 is 14 amino acids long. Trimming cost V 2 bases and J 3 bases, with 10 bases left between them. The CDR3 nucleotides read TGTGCCAGCAGTTTAATCTCGAGAGACACTGAAGCTTTCTTT. Residues: CASSLISRDTEAFF.